This TCR beta chain was sequenced in a study of cytomegalovirus exposure and HLA in healthy donors. Overall study results and limits: Under in vitro conditions, a few CMV-associated chains were confirmed as specific for CMV antigens.

This clone has only one observation. The antigen is unknown. The sample holds other DNA sequences that translate to the same CDR3. Germline CDR1 reads SNHLY; CDR2 reads FYNNEI. This CDR3 comprises 13 residues. Unmatched junction bases numbered 0, after V lost 4 bases and J lost 7 bases. This PCR relied on a set of 60 Vbeta primers and 13 Jbeta primers. TCRdb's copy holds only in-frame clones and misses some; the assay was immunoSEQ multiplex PCR. The sample consists of around 180,000 clones, approximately 86% of them appearing once. V is TRBV2 and J is TRBJ2-1; 11 bases match TRBD2. Material: PBMCs. The source is a woman aged 18-30 years in good health and CMV-seronegative. The CDR3 nucleotides read TGTGCCAGCAGTGGGACTAGCGGGAATGAGCAGTTCTTC. Residues: CASSGTSGNEQFF.